The following is a T cell receptor beta chain sequence with its context. The data stem from a study of blood T cell repertoires in COVID-19. Study in general: Acute and convalescent COVID-19 samples came from the United States, Italy and Spain. Sample material is recorded as cDNA or gDNA derived from T cells, B-cell-depleted T cells, or PBMCs.

Trimming took 4 bases from V and 2 from J; bases not matched to a gene: 4. Germline CDR1 reads ENHRY; CDR2 reads SYGVKD. The length of the CDR3 is 14 residues. Study processing details: Nucleated cell number was recorded as an estimate derived from reference gene primer amplification. Here immunoSEQ multiplex PCR was the method, and the copy in TCRdb shows in-frame clones only, minus some. V and J calls and clone size are copied from that table; D and trimming were computed from the DNA. In the table there are 200,000 to 300,000 clones, 84% of which are singletons. The chain carries TRBV10-3 and TRBJ1-1; 7 nucleotides agree with TRBD1. The sample was peripheral blood. This TCR was recovered from a man aged 40-50 years who had recovered from COVID-19. CDR3 nucleotides: TGTGCCATCAGTGTGACAGGGTCCAACACTGAAGCTTTCTTT. It is translated as CAISVTGSNTEAFF.